This T cell receptor beta chain was profiled in a study of T-cell memory formation after mild COVID-19. TCRdb called the 5' RACE reads again in MiXCR, with one record for every CDR3 protein. The top ten clones hold about 14% of a sample with 120,000 or so distinct CDR3 sequences, about 15% of them seen once. Regarding the study as a whole: Clones contracting across day 15 to 85 had a balanced CD4/CD8 profile; later expanding clones leaned CD4+.

To note about this clonotype: What it recognizes is unknown.

Sequenced sample: PBMCs or a T cell subset sorted from them (not recorded which). This receptor was obtained from an adult woman who had mild COVID-19 (a few samples of this study predate the infection). Cell type and time point are not known.

The CDR3 DNA is TGTGCCAGCAGCTTAGTAGGATACACAGATACGCAGTATTTT. It yields the protein CASSLVGYTDTQYF. V gene TRBV7-8 combines with J gene TRBJ2-3; D is unclear. This CDR3 has 14 amino acids. Per the germline V gene, CDR1 is SGHVS and CDR2 is FQNEAQ. V was cut by 1 base and J by 2 bases, with 7 bases left in between.